These T cell receptor beta chains were read from a single sample in a study of blood T cell repertoires in COVID-19. The table came from immunoSEQ multiplex PCR; TCRdb's copy has only in-frame clones and leaves some out. The sample records a few hundred thousand clones, 80% being singletons. Sequencing was carried out using peripheral blood. The receptors come from a woman aged 70 to 79 with acute or convalescent COVID-19. Each CDR3 is given with its conserved first and last residue. D genes are given only for firm matches. Clone size appears in some rows only: once, few, many, or a class for an expanded clone.

>.|TRBD2|TRBV7-8|TRBJ2-2
TGTGCCAGCAGCTTAGGGATTAGCGGGGGTTACACCGGGGAGCTGTTTTTT
CASSLGISGGYTGELFF
>.|.|TRBV6-6|TRBJ1-2
TGTGCCAGCAGTTATAGCGGCAACTATGGCTACACCTTC
CASSYSGNYGYTF
>.|.|TRBV5-1|TRBJ1-1
TGCGCCAGCAGCTTGGGTACGGGAAGGGTATCTGAAGCTTTCTTT
CASSLGTGRVSEAFF
>once|.|TRBV12-3/TRBV12-4|TRBJ2-1
TGTGCCAGCACGCCCAGGGGAAGGAATGAGCAGTTCTTC
CASTPRGRNEQFF
>.|.|TRBV30|TRBJ1-3
TGTGCCTGGACGCGCTTGTCTGGAAACACCATATATTTT
CAWTRLSGNTIYF
>.|.|TRBV5-5|TRBJ2-5
TGTGCCAGCAGCCACGGGGTGGAGGAGACCCAGTACTTC
CASSHGVEETQYF
>.|.|TRBV29-1|TRBJ1-2
TGCAGCGTATACTCAGGGTCCCGTCGGGGCTACACCTTC
CSVYSGSRRGYTF
>.|TRBD1|TRBV4-1|TRBJ1-5
TGCGCCAGCAGCCAAGGGACAGGGCTAAGGCGAGGGAGCAATCAGCCCCAGCATTTT
CASSQGTGLRRGSNQPQHF
>.|.|TRBV30|TRBJ1-1
TGTGCCTGGAGTGTACAGGGAGACACTGAAGCTTTCTTT
CAWSVQGDTEAFF
>.|.|TRBV20-1|TRBJ1-2
TGCAGTGCTAGTTACGGCAGGGCGTATGGCTACACCTTC
CSASYGRAYGYTF
>.|.|TRBV3-1/TRBV3-2|TRBJ2-3
TGTGCCAGCAGCCAAGATCTACGCACAGATACGCAGTATTTT
CASSQDLRTDTQYF
>.|.|TRBV5-1|TRBJ2-5
TGCGCCAGCAGCTTTTTCGGGGAGAAAGAGACCCAGTACTTC
CASSFFGEKETQYF
>.|.|TRBV4-1|TRBJ1-4
TGCGCCAGCAGCTTCCGACTCATGACTAATGAAAAACTGTTTTTT
CASSFRLMTNEKLFF
>.|.|TRBV19|TRBJ1-3
TGTGCCAGTACCGCCCAGGGGAGAGACACCATATATTTT
CASTAQGRDTIYF
>once|.|TRBV24-1|TRBJ2-1
TGTGCCACCAGTGCAGGACTACTGAACAATGAGCAGTTCTTC
CATSAGLLNNEQFF
>.|TRBD1|TRBV27|TRBJ2-3
TGTGCCAGCAGTTTATTCGGCCCAGGGACAGAAGGTTCTAGCACAGATACGCAGTATTTT
CASSLFGPGTEGSSTDTQYF
>.|.|TRBV24-1|TRBJ2-7
TGTGCCACCAGTGATGGGACAATCCACGAGCAGTACTTC
CATSDGTIHEQYF
>.|.|TRBV11-2|TRBJ2-1
TGTGCCAGCAGCTTGAACCAGGGGATTGAGCAGTTCTTC
CASSLNQGIEQFF
>.|.|TRBV2|TRBJ1-1
TGTGCCAGCACCATGGGCGAGAACACTGAAGCTTTCTTT
CASTMGENTEAFF
>.|.|TRBV6-5|TRBJ2-7
TGTGCCAGCAGGCGCTCAGGGGTGTACGAGCAGTACTTC
CASRRSGVYEQYF
>.|.|TRBV6-5|TRBJ1-1
TGTGCCAGCCGGGAGTCAAGGAACACTGAAGCTTTCTTT
CASRESRNTEAFF
>.|TRBD1|TRBV10-3|TRBJ2-7
TGTGCCATCAGTGAGGGGGAAGCCAGCAGGGGGGAGCAGTACTTC
CAISEGEASRGEQYF
>.|TRBD2|TRBV11-2|TRBJ2-5
TGTGCCAGCAGCGCGGGGGGGAGCCAAGAGACCCAGTACTTC
CASSAGGSQETQYF
>.|.|TRBV5-1|TRBJ2-5
TGCGCCAGCAGCTTGGGACAGCAAGAAGAGACCCAGTACTTC
CASSLGQQEETQYF
>.|.|TRBV12-3/TRBV12-4|TRBJ2-5
TGTGCCAGTCGACAGGTTCTGGGGGAGACCCAGTACTTC
CASRQVLGETQYF
>.|TRBD2|TRBV11-2|TRBJ2-1
TGTGCCAGCAGCTCACTAGCGGGGGGAATTGAGCAGTTCTTC
CASSSLAGGIEQFF
>.|.|TRBV7-6|TRBJ1-4
TGTGCCAGCAGCCCCCGGGACTCGGGGGAAAAACTGTTTTTT
CASSPRDSGEKLFF